This T cell receptor (beta chain) was identified in a study of CD8+ T cells in alopecia areata. Study at large: Patients took tofacitinib for 6 to 18 months, followed by 6 drug-free months. The investigators scored severity in treated patients by the percentage of affected scalp area.

RNA extraction and reverse transcription yielded cDNA as sequencing template. Generated by immunoSEQ multiplex PCR, the TCRdb table keeps only in-frame clones and is missing some. Counted here are about 210,000 clones, about 50% occurring once; the ten biggest clones make up around 1.5%. Indicated treatment: oral pan-JAK inhibitor, 5-10 mg twice daily. Study-level results: One nonresponder makes the tie between baseline CD8+ expansion and response uncertain. In blood and scalp, many expanded lesional clones persisted during tofacitinib.

The CDR3 has 16 residues. Germline V CDR1 and CDR2: GTSNPN, SVGIG (reference sequence). Trimming pared 3 bases from V and 8 bases from J, leaving 24 bases between. About this clone itself: No antigen is known for it.

This TCR was sampled from a human donor with alopecia areata. The chain is built from TRBV30 and TRBJ2-3, with D possibly matching TRBD2 (7 bases). The sample here was CD4+ T cells sorted from blood, taken at week 4, from a patient treated with tofacitinib. CDR3 in amino acids: CAWSLISPGGAFTQYF. The DNA of the CDR3 is TGTGCCTGGAGCTTAATTTCCCCGGGGGGCGCATTTACGCAGTATTTT.